The 22 T cell receptor beta chains given below trace back to one sample, sequenced in a study of prognosis after radiotherapy for stage I lung cancer. Two rounds of multiplex PCR amplified TCR beta CDR3 from genomic DNA. With primers specific to each TRBV and TRBJ gene, the first-round PCR was performed. TCRdb called the multiplex PCR reads again in MiXCR, with one record for every CDR3 protein. The sample has roughly 17,000 distinct CDR3 sequences, roughly 40% seen once; the top ten hold about 39%. Material: PBMCs, obtained before or after stereotactic body radiation therapy (not recorded which). These receptors came from a donor over 45 with non-small cell lung cancer.

As concerns this clonotype: A much larger clone lies a single base off, so this may be a read error. The chain has TRBV6-1 and TRBJ1-4, with TRBD1 as a possible D gene (5 bases). This CDR3 region has 15 residues. The germline V gene encodes CDR1 MNHNS and CDR2 SASEGT. The CDR3 nucleotides read TGTGCCAGCAGCCTACACGGGGCAACTAATGAAAAACTGCTTTTT. This sequence encodes CASSLHGATNEKLLF.

On this clonotype itself: One junction end disagrees with the germline gene, perhaps due to a read error. The chain carries TRBV2 and TRBJ2-3; possible D gene TRBD2, 5 bases. Germline assignment: CDR1 SNHLY and CDR2 FYNNEI. This CDR3 has 15 amino acids. Here the CDR3 reads CASSELLEGGYTQYF. The CDR3 DNA follows: TGTGCCAGCAGTGAATTGTTAGAAGGCGGGTATACACAGTATTTT.

This clonotype occurred many times. The chain links TRBV5-1 to TRBJ2-5, with D possibly being TRBD1 (5 bases). Between the trimmed V and J ends, which lost 2 bases and 9 bases, there was a span of 14 bases. Germline assignment: CDR1 SGHRS and CDR2 YFSETQ. The CDR3 totals 13 residues. CDR3 bases: TGCGCCAGCAGCTTCGAGCAGGGAATGGCCCAGTACTTC. Translating it yields CASSFEQGMAQYF.

With regard to this clonotype: The likely explanation is a read error, given a far larger clone one base away. The chain couples TRBV7-2 to TRBJ1-5, with D unresolved. Germline V gene lookup returns CDR1 SGHTA and CDR2 FQGNSA. V dropped 7 bases and J dropped 0 bases, with 7 bases sitting between them. This CDR3 is 13 amino acids long. Here the CDR3 DNA reads TGTGCCAGCAAAGAAAATAGCAATCAGCCCCAGCATTTT. It specifies CASKENSNQPQHF.

There are many counts of this clonotype. The rearrangement links TRBV6-2 or TRBV6-3 to TRBJ2-5; D ambiguous. The CDR3 sequence is 13 residues long. Germline lookup yields CDR1 MNHEY and CDR2 SVGEGT. V was pared by 0 bases and J by 1 base, with 3 bases between. For the CDR3, the DNA is TGTGCCAGCAGTTACTCTGGCCAAGAGACCCAGTACTTC. Protein: CASSYSGQETQYF.

This clonotype counts as medium-sized. The chain joins TRBV5-1 to TRBJ2-5, with D maybe TRBD1 (5 bases). CDR1 and CDR2 (germline): SGHRS, YFSETQ. The V end lost 0 bases, the J end lost 5 bases, and 14 bases lay between the germline ends. The CDR3 runs 15 residues. CDR3 region: CASSLDGQPIETQYF. The CDR3 DNA is TGCGCCAGCAGCTTGGATGGACAACCAATCGAGACCCAGTACTTC. The whole variable domain, remainder taken from reference TRBV5-1 and TRBJ2-5, is KAGVTQTPRYLIKTRGQQVTLSCSPISGHRSVSWYQQTPGQGLQFLFEYFSETQRNKGNFPGRFSGRQFSNSRSEMNVSTLELGDSALYLCASSLDGQPIETQYFGPGTRLLVL.

The sample holds many counts of this clonotype. The chain has TRBV5-6 and TRBJ2-1; TRBD2 is a possible D gene (6 bases). Looked up from germline, CDR1 is SGHDT and CDR2 is YYEEEE. The CDR3 spans 19 residues. The V and J ends lost 1 base and 7 bases respectively, with 27 bases between them. Here the CDR3 DNA reads TGTGCCAGCAGCTTGATTCGGGAGATCTTGAGGGATCGGGGGAATGAGCAGTTCTTC. Translating it yields CASSLIREILRDRGNEQFF.

This sequence joins TRBV6-1 and TRBJ1-4, with 8 bases matching TRBD1. CDR1 MNHNS and CDR2 SASEGT come from the germline V gene. Trimming at V came to 8 bases and at J to 7 bases, leaving 12 bases not matched to a gene. This CDR3 spans 15 amino acids. The CDR3 region is CASSPFQGAGEKLFF. The CDR3 coding sequence is TGTGCCAGCTCCCCGTTTCAGGGGGCGGGTGAAAAACTGTTTTTT.

At least ten counts were recorded for this clonotype. V and J are TRBV3-1 and TRBJ1-2; D remains unclear. This CDR3 comprises 12 residues. Trimming removed 0 bases from V and 7 bases from J, with 6 bases in between. The germline V gene has CDR1 LGHDT and CDR2 YNNKEL (reference sequence). For the CDR3, the DNA is TGTGCCAGCAGCCAAGATGGGGTTGGCTACACCTTC. Translated: CASSQDGVGYTF. The entire variable domain, with the rest obtained from reference TRBV3-1 and TRBJ1-2, is as follows: DTAVSQTPKYLVTQMGNDKSIKCEQNLGHDTMYWYKQDSKKFLKIMFSYNNKELIINETVPNRFSPKSPDKAHLNLHINSLELGDSAVYFCASSQDGVGYTFGSGTRLTVV.

This clonotype was found many times. The chain couples TRBV12-3 or TRBV12-4 to TRBJ2-3; D unclear. The CDR3 consists of 13 residues. Trimming took 7 bases from V and 3 from J, leaving 11 bases between them. The CDR3 region has the DNA TGTGCCAGCACTCTTAGGGTGACAGATACGCAGTATTTT. This translates into CASTLRVTDTQYF.

This clonotype has a count of ten or more. The chain is built from TRBV5-1 and TRBJ2-3; 7 bases are shared with TRBD1. J lost 10 bases, V lost 0 bases, and 8 bases had no gene match. The CDR3 is 14 amino acids. From germline, CDR1 is SGHRS and CDR2 YFSETQ. The CDR3 DNA sequence: TGCGCCAGCAGCTTGGATCCAGGGGGAAGGTCGCAGTATTTT. Residues: CASSLDPGGRSQYF.

CDR3 DNA sequence: TGTGCCAGCAGGGGACAGAGGGCATATAACTATGGCTACACCTTC. It translates to CASRGQRAYNYGYTF. V is TRBV6-1 and J is TRBJ1-2; 7 positions agree with TRBD1. The CDR3 is made up of 15 amino acids. J gave up 1 base and V 6 bases, and 8 bases lay outside the gene matches. Germline V gene data show CDR1 as MNHNS and CDR2 as SASEGT.

This clonotype was counted many times. The J gene is TRBJ1-5, the V gene TRBV19; the D is unclear. This CDR3 has 13 residues. Germline V gene data show CDR1 as LNHDA and CDR2 as SQIVND (reference sequence). V was trimmed by 3 bases and J by 6 bases, leaving 9 bases between them. In nucleotides, the CDR3 is TGTGCCAGTAGTATTATTAGCGTTCAGCCCCAGCATTTT. Amino acids: CASSIISVQPQHF.

In its sample, this clonotype ranks as medium-sized (0.01 to 0.1%). V and J are TRBV11-2 and TRBJ2-7; 7 nucleotides match TRBD1. Germline V gives CDR1 SGHAT, CDR2 FQNNGV. The CDR3 loop spans 15 amino acids. The ends lost 5 bases at V and 10 bases at J; junction bases unmatched: 17. Written as DNA, the CDR3 is TGTGCCAGCAGCCCGAGGGGTCAGGGGGTCGGTTTTCAGTACTTC. This codes for CASSPRGQGVGFQYF.

Of note for this clonotype: This may arise from a read error, as a much more abundant clone is one base away. The chain is built from TRBV20-1 and TRBJ2-5; 8 bases match TRBD1. This CDR3 is 16 amino acids long. Per the germline V gene, CDR1 is DFQATT and CDR2 is SNEGSKA (reference sequence). The CDR3 sequence is CSARDPVDREWETKYF. CDR3 coding DNA: TGCAGTGCTAGAGACCCAGTGGACAGGGAGTGGGAGACCAAGTACTTC.

Worth noting for this clonotype: This sequence is one base from a far larger clone and is likely a read error. This sequence joins TRBV6-4 and TRBJ2-7; D may be TRBD1 (6 bases). The CDR3 sequence is 14 residues long. Germline CDR1 is MRHNA and CDR2 is SNTAGT. Trimming removed 5 bases from V and 7 bases from J, with 18 bases in between. The CDR3 is CASSPGQWGQEQYF. The CDR3 coding sequence is TGTGCCAGCAGTCCAGGACAGTGGGGGCAAGAGCAGTACTTC.

This clonotype was seen repeatedly, ten times or more. This chain uses TRBV20-1 with TRBJ1-2; 8 nucleotides align to TRBD1. CDR3 length equals 14 residues. V lost 4 bases and J lost 2; bases outside the gene matches: 6. Germline CDR1 is DFQATT and CDR2 is SNEGSKA (reference sequence). CDR3 coding DNA: TGCAGTGCTAAAATGACAGGGGCAAACTATGGCTACACCTTC. Translation gives CSAKMTGANYGYTF.

This clonotype appeared many times. The rearrangement uses TRBV14 and TRBJ2-1; TRBD2 is a possible D gene (6 bases). Germline V gene lookup returns CDR1 SGHDN and CDR2 FVKESK. The CDR3 is 15 residues long. V dropped 5 bases and J dropped 8 bases, with 19 bases sitting between them. This CDR3 is CASSKLASEFYEQFF. CDR3 bases: TGTGCCAGCAGCAAACTAGCTAGCGAGTTCTATGAGCAGTTCTTC.

This clonotype was found once. The V and J genes are TRBV12-3 or TRBV12-4 and TRBJ2-1; 8 bases are shared with TRBD2. V trimming: 7 bases; J trimming: 7 bases; junction bases outside the gene matches: 9. CDR3 length: 14 amino acids. In nucleotides, the CDR3 is TGTGCCAGCACCCTCGGGGGGGCGGGGAATGAGCAGTTCTTC. It yields the protein CASTLGGAGNEQFF.

This clonotype was recorded many times. This chain links TRBV11-2 with TRBJ2-5; 16 positions match TRBD2. V lost 5 bases to trimming and J lost 1 base; unmatched junction nucleotides: 4. The CDR3 has 17 residues. Looked up from germline, CDR1 is SGHAT and CDR2 is FQNNGV. In DNA, the CDR3 is TGTGCCAGCAGCCAGGGACTAGCGGGGGGGTTCCAAGAGACCCAGTACTTC. This translates into CASSQGLAGGFQETQYF.

As to this clonotype: A junction boundary mismatches the germline segment, possibly from a read error. V gene TRBV6-2 or TRBV6-3 combines with J gene TRBJ2-5; D is uncertain. The CDR3 spans 13 residues. CDR1 is MNHEY and CDR2 is SVGEGT in the germline V gene. The CDR3 sequence is CASTAKVLETQYF. CDR3 DNA: TGTGCGAGCACCGCGAAGGTGTTAGAGACCCAGTACTTC.

The genes are TRBV6-1 and TRBJ1-2, with D perhaps matching TRBD1 (5 bases). Germline CDR1 reads MNHNS; CDR2 reads SASEGT. V dropped 6 bases and J dropped 8 bases, with 16 bases sitting between them. The CDR3 runs 13 residues. CDR3 coding DNA: TGTGCCAGCAGAGATCGAGCAGGGCCCGGCTACACCTTC. Amino acid sequence: CASRDRAGPGYTF.